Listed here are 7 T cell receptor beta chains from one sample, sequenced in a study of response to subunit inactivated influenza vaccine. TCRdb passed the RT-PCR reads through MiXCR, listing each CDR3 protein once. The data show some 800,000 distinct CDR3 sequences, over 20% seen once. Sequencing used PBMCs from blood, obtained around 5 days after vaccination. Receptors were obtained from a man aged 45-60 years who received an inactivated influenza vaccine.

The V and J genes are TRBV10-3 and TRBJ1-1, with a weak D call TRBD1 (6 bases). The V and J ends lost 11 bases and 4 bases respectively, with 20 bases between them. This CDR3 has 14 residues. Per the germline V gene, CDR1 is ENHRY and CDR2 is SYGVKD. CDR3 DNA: TGTGCCGCCCTAGAAACCACAGGGACCACTGAAGCTTTCTTT. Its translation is CAALETTGTTEAFF.

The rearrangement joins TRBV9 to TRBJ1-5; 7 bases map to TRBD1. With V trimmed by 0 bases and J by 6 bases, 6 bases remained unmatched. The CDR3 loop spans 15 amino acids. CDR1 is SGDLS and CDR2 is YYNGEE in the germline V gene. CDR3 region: CASSVGTGAGQPQHF. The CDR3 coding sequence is TGTGCCAGCAGCGTAGGGACAGGAGCGGGTCAGCCCCAGCATTTT.

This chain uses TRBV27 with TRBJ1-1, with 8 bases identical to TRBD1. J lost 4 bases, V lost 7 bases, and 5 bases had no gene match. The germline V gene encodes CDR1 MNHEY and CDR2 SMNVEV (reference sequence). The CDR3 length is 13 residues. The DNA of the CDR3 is TGTGCCAGCACCCTCACAGGGGGCACTGAAGCTTTCTTT. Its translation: CASTLTGGTEAFF.

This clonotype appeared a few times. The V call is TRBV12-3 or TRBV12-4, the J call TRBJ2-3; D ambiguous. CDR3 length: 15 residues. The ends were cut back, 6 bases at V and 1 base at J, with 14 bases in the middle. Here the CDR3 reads CASSSRLGGTDTQYF. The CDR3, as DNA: TGTGCCAGCAGCTCTAGGCTCGGTGGCACAGATACGCAGTATTTT.

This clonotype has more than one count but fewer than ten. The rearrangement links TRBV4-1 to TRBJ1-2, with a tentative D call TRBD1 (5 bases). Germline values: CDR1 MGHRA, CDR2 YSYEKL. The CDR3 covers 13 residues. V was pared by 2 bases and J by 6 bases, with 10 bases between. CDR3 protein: CASSQRDFHGYTF. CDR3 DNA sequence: TGCGCCAGCAGCCAAAGGGACTTTCATGGCTACACCTTC.

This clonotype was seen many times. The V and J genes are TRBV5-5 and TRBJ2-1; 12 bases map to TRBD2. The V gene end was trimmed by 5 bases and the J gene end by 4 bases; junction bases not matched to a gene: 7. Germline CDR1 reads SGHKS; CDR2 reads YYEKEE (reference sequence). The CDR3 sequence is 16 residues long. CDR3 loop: CASSILAGGLYNEQFF. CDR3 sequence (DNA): TGTGCCAGCAGTATACTAGCGGGGGGCCTATACAATGAGCAGTTCTTC.

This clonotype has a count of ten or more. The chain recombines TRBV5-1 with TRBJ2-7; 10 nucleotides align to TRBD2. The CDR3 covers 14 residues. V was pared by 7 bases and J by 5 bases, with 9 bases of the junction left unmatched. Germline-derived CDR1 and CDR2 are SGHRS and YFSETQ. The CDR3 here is CASGQRGGSDEQYF. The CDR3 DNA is TGCGCCAGCGGCCAGCGGGGGGGCAGCGACGAGCAGTACTTC.